This T cell receptor (beta chain) was captured in a study of blood T cell repertoires in COVID-19. Across the study: Spain, Italy and the United States supplied samples that represented acute and convalescent COVID-19.

Sequencing was performed with immunoSEQ multiplex PCR; in TCRdb, only in-frame clones are kept and a portion is missing. The sample lists about 370,000 clones, roughly nine tenths seen once, with 2.5% to 3.5% in the top ten. Followed longitudinally, the Seattle patients had been enrolled during active infection. Germline V gene lookup returns CDR1 SNHLY and CDR2 FYNNEI. This CDR3 region has 15 residues. V lost 5 bases to trimming and J lost 4 bases; unmatched junction nucleotides: 6. The rearrangement links TRBV2 to TRBJ1-5, with 9 bases that match TRBD1. Sequenced input: peripheral blood. The TCR was taken from a woman in her thirties with COVID-19, enrolled during active disease. As DNA, the CDR3 is TGTGCCAGCAGTTGGGACAGGGAAGGGAATCAGCCCCAGCATTTT. It codes for CASSWDREGNQPQHF.